These 23 T cell receptor beta chains were sequenced from one sample in a study of T cell responses to AZD1222 COVID-19 vaccine. Sequenced by immunoSEQ multiplex PCR; TCRdb stores in-frame clones only, minus some. The table shows about 100,000 clones, with around 90% occurring only once. The sequenced sample was peripheral blood, obtained on day 0 of AZD1222 vaccination. Receptor source: an adult in good health.

The chain carries TRBV27 and TRBJ1-1; perhaps TRBD1 as D (5 bases). The germline V and J ends were trimmed by 5 bases and 0 bases, with 13 bases remaining between them. The germline V gene encodes CDR1 MNHEY and CDR2 SMNVEV (reference sequence). This CDR3 comprises 15 residues. CDR3 sequence reads: CASSTLLGLNTEAFF. The CDR3 DNA is TGTGCCAGCAGTACCCTTTTGGGGCTGAACACTGAAGCTTTCTTT.

The rearrangement joins TRBV5-5 to TRBJ2-2, with D possibly being TRBD1 (6 bases). CDR3 length equals 15 residues. CDR1 is SGHKS and CDR2 is YYEKEE in the germline V gene (reference sequence). V gave up 2 bases and J gave up 1 base, with 9 bases separating them. This CDR3 reads CASSLQTGNTGELFF. DNA for the CDR3: TGTGCCAGCAGCTTACAGACAGGGAACACCGGGGAGCTGTTTTTT.

CDR3 loop: CSVERATEAFF. The CDR3 DNA sequence: TGCAGCGTGGAAAGGGCAACCGAAGCTTTCTTT. The chain links TRBV29-1 to TRBJ1-1; no clear D gene. V lost 6 bases to trimming and J lost 8 bases, with 13 bases between them. Germline CDR1 is SQVTM and CDR2 is ANQGSEA. The CDR3 is 11 amino acids.

The chain employs TRBV11-2 and TRBJ2-2; D call uncertain. The germline V gene has CDR1 SGHAT and CDR2 FQNNGV. This CDR3 is built from 14 residues. Trimming shortened V by 7 bases and J by 6 bases, and 15 bases separated the two germline ends. This CDR3 is CASMAPALAGELFF. The CDR3 DNA reads as TGTGCCAGCATGGCTCCCGCATTGGCCGGGGAGCTGTTTTTT.

The rearrangement links TRBV10-2 to TRBJ2-7; 9 bases map to TRBD1. The CDR3 length is 14 residues. J was trimmed by 5 bases and V by 5 bases; bases with no gene match: 7. Germline CDR1 is WSHSY and CDR2 is SAAADI. CDR3 amino acids: CASSSPGQGHEQYF. The CDR3 DNA follows: TGCGCCAGCAGTAGCCCGGGACAGGGCCACGAGCAGTACTTC.

This clone was observed once. The chain is built from TRBV6-6 and TRBJ2-2; D is undetermined. The CDR3 spans 11 residues. Trimming pared 6 bases from V and 2 bases from J, leaving 1 base between. The germline CDR1 and CDR2 sequences are MNHNY and SVGAGI (reference sequence). Here the CDR3 reads CASRNTGELFF. The CDR3 DNA follows: TGTGCCAGCAGAAACACCGGGGAGCTGTTTTTT.

The chain couples TRBV19 to TRBJ1-1; 8 positions agree with TRBD1. CDR1 is LNHDA and CDR2 is SQIVND in the germline V gene (reference sequence). There are 13 residues in the CDR3. The junction had 5 bases not matched to a gene; V was cut back by 6 bases and J by 5 bases. This CDR3 is CASRQGARTEAFF. DNA of the CDR3: TGTGCCAGTAGGCAGGGGGCAAGGACTGAAGCTTTCTTT. The variable domain in full, completed from reference TRBV19 and TRBJ1-1, reads DGGITQSPKYLFRKEGQNVTLSCEQNLNHDAMYWYRQDPGQGLRLIYYSQIVNDFQKGDIAEGYSVSREKKESFPLTVTSAQKNPTAFYLCASRQGARTEAFFGQGTRLTVV.

This chain links TRBV6-4 with TRBJ1-4; D not resolved. This CDR3 region has 17 residues. From germline, CDR1 is MRHNA and CDR2 SNTAGT. Deletions cut 5 bases from V and 3 bases from J, with 19 bases between. The CDR3 reads CASSKAADLGPNEKLFF. CDR3 sequence (DNA): TGTGCCAGCAGTAAGGCGGCTGATCTGGGCCCTAATGAAAAACTGTTTTTT.

The V gene is TRBV4-3, the J gene TRBJ1-2; D may be TRBD1 (6 bases). V was cut by 0 bases and J by 5 bases, with 22 bases left in between. The germline V gene encodes CDR1 LGHNA and CDR2 YSLEER. The CDR3 runs to 18 residues. Here the CDR3 reads CASSQEIVRQGRGYGYTF. CDR3 DNA sequence: TGCGCCAGCAGCCAAGAGATTGTAAGGCAGGGGAGAGGGTATGGCTACACCTTC.

V usage is TRBV4-2 and J usage is TRBJ2-3; 8 bases agree with TRBD2. Germline values: CDR1 LGHNA, CDR2 YNFKEQ. The CDR3 is 19 residues long. V lost 4 bases to trimming and J lost 4 bases; unmatched junction nucleotides: 19. CDR3 sequence (DNA): TGTGCCAGCAGCCCTACAGCGGGAGTGGACCCTAGGGCTGCAGATACGCAGTATTTT. Translation: CASSPTAGVDPRAADTQYF.

The rearrangement links TRBV9 to TRBJ2-5; 11 bases are a match to TRBD2. The CDR3 loop spans 18 amino acids. The germline CDR1 and CDR2 sequences are SGDLS and YYNGEE. V lost 0 bases, J lost 4 bases, and 11 bases stayed unmatched. The CDR3 DNA sequence: TGTGCCAGCAGCGTAGCTGGGGGAGGGACTAGCGGCGTAGAGACCCAGTACTTC. Translated: CASSVAGGGTSGVETQYF.

V usage is TRBV7-9 and J usage is TRBJ1-4; possible D gene TRBD1, 6 bases. The germline gives CDR1 SEHNR, CDR2 FQNEAQ (reference sequence). The length of the CDR3 is 18 residues. V was cut by 5 bases and J by 4 bases, with 23 bases left in between. CDR3 sequence: CASSPLRYRALDNEKLFF. In nucleotides, the CDR3 is TGTGCCAGCAGCCCCCTTAGGTACAGGGCTTTGGATAATGAAAAACTGTTTTTT.

V gene TRBV24-1 combines with J gene TRBJ2-6; 7 nucleotides line up with TRBD2. The V gene's germline CDR1 is KGHDR and CDR2 SFDVKD. CDR3 size: 15 residues. V lost 5 bases, J lost 1 base, and 1 base stayed unmatched. CDR3 sequence: CATSAGGSGANVLTF. The DNA of the CDR3 is TGTGCCACCAGTGCCGGGGGGTCTGGGGCCAACGTCCTGACTTTC.

The V and J genes are TRBV6-5 and TRBJ1-2; 7 bases are shared with TRBD1. Trimming removed 0 bases from V and 8 bases from J; junction bases left unmatched: 9. CDR1 is MNHEY and CDR2 is SVGAGI in the germline V gene. The CDR3 contains 15 residues. CDR3 nucleotide sequence: TGTGCCAGCAGTTACTCCGAACAGACAGGGTACGGCTACACCTTC. Protein sequence: CASSYSEQTGYGYTF.

The chain is built from TRBV4-3 and TRBJ2-3; 7 nucleotides align to TRBD2. After removal of 0 bases from V and 6 bases from J, the junction contained 9 bases not matched to a gene. Germline V gives CDR1 LGHNA, CDR2 YSLEER. The CDR3 runs 16 residues. CDR3 loop: CASSQDRPGGSDTQYF. CDR3 nucleotide sequence: TGCGCCAGCAGCCAAGATCGCCCCGGGGGGAGTGATACGCAGTATTTT.

In nucleotides, the CDR3 is TGTGCCACCAGCGTCTACAGGGGCTACGAGCAGTACTTC. Its translation: CATSVYRGYEQYF. V is TRBV15 and J is TRBJ2-7; 7 positions agree with TRBD1. Trimming cost V 5 bases and J 3 bases; bases outside gene matches: 4. Germline V gene lookup returns CDR1 LNHNV and CDR2 YYDKDF (reference sequence). The CDR3 covers 13 residues.

This chain's CDR3 is CASSQDIVAGDRFATGELFF. The CDR3 nucleotides read TGTGCCAGCAGCCAAGATATCGTAGCGGGAGATAGGTTTGCCACCGGGGAGCTGTTTTTT. This chain joins TRBV3-1 (or the pseudogene TRBV3-2) and TRBJ2-2, with 9 bases identical to TRBD2. V dropped 0 bases and J dropped 4; count of bases not matched to a gene: 15. The CDR3 covers 20 residues. Per the germline V gene, CDR1 is LGHDT and CDR2 is YNNKEL (reference sequence).

The genes are TRBV4-1 and TRBJ1-1, with D possibly matching TRBD1 (5 bases). The CDR3 covers 16 residues. Trimming stripped 4 bases from V and 5 bases from J, with 20 bases between. Germline V gene data show CDR1 as MGHRA and CDR2 as YSYEKL. CDR3 region: CASSPQRGSRSTEAFF. The CDR3 nucleotides are TGCGCCAGCAGCCCGCAACGGGGCTCTCGGTCAACTGAAGCTTTCTTT.

V usage is TRBV30 and J usage is TRBJ2-7; the D gene is possibly TRBD2 (5 bases). Germline V CDR1 and CDR2: GTSNPN, SVGIG (reference sequence). Between the trimmed V and J ends, which lost 3 bases and 9 bases, there was a span of 21 bases. The CDR3 is 14 amino acids. CDR3 in DNA: TGTGCCTGGAGAAACCCGGCCTCGGGGATGGGGCAGTACTTC. It codes for CAWRNPASGMGQYF. Looking up the rest from reference TRBV30 and TRBJ2-7 gives the full variable domain: SQTIHQWPATLVQPVGSPLSLECTVEGTSNPNLYWYRQAAGRGLQLLFYSVGIGQISSEVPQNLSASRPQDRQFILSSKKLLLSDSGFYLCAWRNPASGMGQYFGPGTRLTVT.

The chain uses TRBV6-1 and TRBJ1-2; D remains ambiguous. The CDR3 has 14 amino acids. Trimming shortened V by 5 bases and J by 2 bases, and 12 bases separated the two germline ends. Per germline, CDR1 MNHNS and CDR2 SASEGT. In DNA form, the CDR3 reads TGTGCCAGCAGTTCCCTCCCTGTCAACTATGGCTACACCTTC. Translated, it gives CASSSLPVNYGYTF.

V and J are TRBV19 and TRBJ2-1; possibly TRBD2 for D (5 bases). CDR3 size: 11 residues. Trimming removed 6 bases from V and 6 bases from J, with 6 bases in between. Germline assignment: CDR1 LNHDA and CDR2 SQIVND (reference sequence). This CDR3 is CASRSGNEQFF. CDR3 bases: TGTGCCAGTAGAAGCGGCAATGAGCAGTTCTTC.

The chain combines TRBV10-2 with TRBJ2-7; 11 bases are shared with TRBD2. Germline CDR1 WSHSY, CDR2 SAAADI. The V and J ends lost 4 bases and 6 bases, in that order; junction bases with no gene match: 5. The CDR3 length is 14 residues. The CDR3, as DNA: TGCGCCAGCAGTGGACTAGCGGGGTCCGGCGAGCAGTACTTC. This codes for CASSGLAGSGEQYF.

This clone was seen just once. This chain links TRBV6-6 with TRBJ2-1; D might be TRBD2 (5 bases). Germline V lookup: CDR1 MNHNY, CDR2 SVGAGI (reference sequence). This CDR3 spans 12 amino acids. V was cut by 6 bases and J by 10 bases, with 13 bases left in between. The CDR3 protein is CASRITAGEQFF. The DNA for the CDR3 is TGTGCCAGCAGGATCACGGCGGGCGAGCAGTTCTTC.